This T cell receptor (beta chain) was identified in a study of cytomegalovirus exposure and HLA in healthy donors. Study-wide results and limits: CMV serostatus was the sole immune exposure data available. In a later analysis, common viral pathogens appeared linked to several of the most significant clusters.

It was with 60 Vbeta and 13 Jbeta primers that the PCR ran. Some clones are missing from TCRdb's copy, which holds only in-frame ones; the method was immunoSEQ multiplex PCR. The table includes 90,000 or so clones, roughly 70% detected once. The CDR3 consists of 15 residues. The ends lost 4 bases at V and 5 bases at J; junction bases unmatched: 7. Germline assignment: CDR1 MNHNY and CDR2 SVGAGI (reference sequence). This clone turned up a few times. The antigen is not known. Material for sequencing was PBMCs. The sequence was obtained from a woman aged 18 to 35 in good health and CMV-seropositive. The chain employs TRBV6-6 and TRBJ2-2, with 7 bases identical to TRBD2. The CDR3 region is CASSWEGWETGELFF. The CDR3 DNA is TGTGCCAGCAGTTGGGAGGGGTGGGAGACCGGGGAGCTGTTTTTT.